The 31 T cell receptor beta chains given below trace back to one sample, sequenced in a study of cytomegalovirus exposure and HLA in healthy donors. The primer mix had 60 Vbeta and 13 Jbeta primers. Libraries were prepared by immunoSEQ multiplex PCR; TCRdb keeps only in-frame clonotypes and omits some of them. The sample consists of over 100,000 clones, about four fifths of them appearing once. Sequencing was performed on PBMCs. These receptors were taken from a woman aged 35 to 49 in good health and CMV-seronegative.

The chain joins TRBV30 to TRBJ2-7; 7 nucleotides agree with TRBD1. The J segment lost 0 bases and the V segment lost 3 bases, leaving 5 bases of the junction unmatched. Per germline, CDR1 GTSNPN and CDR2 SVGIG (reference sequence). This CDR3 is built from 14 residues. The DNA for the CDR3 is TGTGCCTGGAGCGCCGGGACAGACTCCTACGAGCAGTACTTC. Translating gives CAWSAGTDSYEQYF.

This chain joins TRBV25-1 and TRBJ1-1, with 7 bases matching TRBD1. J lost 2 bases, V lost 6 bases, and 3 bases had no gene match. The CDR3 has 13 amino acids. Per the germline V gene, CDR1 is MGHDK and CDR2 is SYGVNS. CDR3 region: CASRDRLNTEAFF. The CDR3 bases are TGTGCCAGCAGGGACAGGCTTAACACTGAAGCTTTCTTT.

The chain joins TRBV12-5 to TRBJ1-3, with TRBD1 matching over 10 bases. Trimming removed 1 base from V and 2 bases from J; junction bases left unmatched: 5. Germline CDR1 and CDR2: LGHNT and FRNRAP. The CDR3 loop spans 17 amino acids. CDR3 in amino acids: CASGLAGTGAAGNTIYF. The CDR3 coding sequence is TGTGCTAGTGGTTTGGCCGGGACAGGGGCTGCTGGAAACACCATATATTTT.

The rearrangement links TRBV5-1 to TRBJ2-7; D possibly corresponds to TRBD1 (6 bases). Trimming pared 7 bases from V and 2 bases from J, leaving 19 bases between. CDR3 length equals 15 residues. Germline V lookup: CDR1 SGHRS, CDR2 YFSETQ. The CDR3 protein is CASWLGQGTTYEQYF. CDR3 DNA sequence: TGCGCCAGCTGGCTTGGGCAGGGGACAACCTACGAGCAGTACTTC.

The V and J genes are TRBV27 and TRBJ2-7; D may be TRBD1 (6 bases). CDR1 is MNHEY and CDR2 is SMNVEV in the germline V gene (reference sequence). This CDR3 is 14 amino acids long. V lost 6 bases to trimming and J lost 0 bases, with 12 bases between them. Written as DNA, the CDR3 is TGTGCCAGCAGCCATCCGGGACACTCCTACGAGCAGTACTTC. Its protein is CASSHPGHSYEQYF.

The genes are TRBV2 and TRBJ1-5; TRBD1 aligns across 8 bases. This CDR3 spans 13 amino acids. Germline lookup yields CDR1 SNHLY and CDR2 FYNNEI. Trimming cost V 6 bases and J 6 bases; bases outside gene matches: 4. The CDR3 DNA sequence: TGTGCCAGCAGGGGGACAGGTTCTCAGCCCCAGCATTTT. It specifies CASRGTGSQPQHF.

The chain couples TRBV2 to TRBJ1-6, with D unclear. Trimming shortened V by 7 bases and J by 7 bases, and 11 bases separated the two germline ends. CDR3 length equals 13 residues. Germline V gene data show CDR1 as SNHLY and CDR2 as FYNNEI. CDR3 DNA: TGTGCCAGCATTGCGGATCAAAATTCACCCCTCCACTTT. Its translation: CASIADQNSPLHF.

This clone was counted only a few times. The chain has TRBV14 and TRBJ1-4; TRBD1 aligns across 7 bases. Losses at the gene ends were 8 bases for V and 8 bases for J; bases not matched to a gene: 11. CDR1 SGHDN and CDR2 FVKESK come from the germline V gene. This CDR3 is built from 14 residues. CDR3 coding DNA: TGTGCCAGCTCCCACAGGGGAAGAGGGGAAAAACTGTTTTTT. Translating gives CASSHRGRGEKLFF.

This clone appeared a few times. The rearrangement joins TRBV6-5 to TRBJ2-5; D not resolved. The ends were cut back, 2 bases at V and 1 base at J, with 14 bases in the middle. The CDR3 is made up of 16 amino acids. From germline, CDR1 is MNHEY and CDR2 SVGAGI. The CDR3 DNA reads as TGTGCCAGCAGTTACATGTATAGCTCCGGCCAAGAGACCCAGTACTTC. Its translation is CASSYMYSSGQETQYF.

The chain uses TRBV7-9 and TRBJ2-2; a weak D match, TRBD2 (6 bases). With 2 bases removed from V and 5 bases from J, the gap between germline ends came to 12 bases. Germline V CDR1 and CDR2: SEHNR, FQNEAQ (reference sequence). The CDR3 consists of 15 residues. The CDR3 reads CASSLTLGRTGELFF. For the CDR3, the DNA is TGTGCCAGCAGCTTAACACTAGGGAGGACCGGGGAGCTGTTTTTT.

The V call is TRBV29-1, the J call TRBJ1-1, with a possible D match to TRBD1 (5 bases). The CDR3 is 16 residues long. The V gene's germline CDR1 is SQVTM and CDR2 ANQGSEA. Trimming stripped 0 bases from V and 4 bases from J, with 18 bases between. CDR3 coding DNA: TGCAGCGTTGAAGATATAAGGGGCGCATCCGCCACTGAAGCTTTCTTT. Its translation: CSVEDIRGASATEAFF.

There are a few counts of this clone. V is TRBV5-5 and J is TRBJ1-2, with a weak D call TRBD1 (6 bases). This CDR3 is built from 15 residues. Trimming stripped 0 bases from V and 7 bases from J, with 16 bases between. CDR1 and CDR2 from the germline V gene are SGHKS and YYEKEE (reference sequence). CDR3 protein: CASSLEQGTQRGYTF. The DNA of the CDR3 is TGTGCCAGCAGCTTGGAACAGGGTACCCAACGTGGCTACACCTTC.

The chain is built from TRBV6-5 and TRBJ2-7, with 7 positions matching TRBD1. The germline CDR1 and CDR2 sequences are MNHEY and SVGAGI. This CDR3 comprises 14 residues. V lost 6 bases, J lost 6 bases, and 11 bases stayed unmatched. CDR3 nucleotide sequence: TGTGCCAGCAGCACGCGGGCGAGGGGGCGCGAGCAGTACTTC. Its protein is CASSTRARGREQYF.

The rearrangement uses TRBV18 and TRBJ1-2, with a possible D match to TRBD1 (5 bases). This CDR3 region has 15 residues. CDR1 KGHSH and CDR2 LQKENI come from the germline V gene. With 3 bases removed from V and 4 bases from J, the gap between germline ends came to 15 bases. CDR3 DNA sequence: TGTGCCAGCTCACCCCCTGGGGGGGATAGCTATGGCTACACCTTC. It is translated as CASSPPGGDSYGYTF. Together with reference TRBV18 and TRBJ1-2, the CDR3 gives the full variable domain: NAGVMQNPRHLVRRRGQEARLRCSPMKGHSHVYWYRQLPEEGLKFMVYLQKENIIDESGMPKERFSAEFPKEGPSILRIQQVVRGDSAAYFCASSPPGGDSYGYTFGSGTRLTVV.

The chain employs TRBV5-1 and TRBJ2-1; perhaps TRBD2 as D (5 bases). The V end was cut by 1 base, the J end by 7 bases, with 6 bases between. CDR1 and CDR2 from the germline V gene are SGHRS and YFSETQ. This CDR3 is 12 amino acids long. CDR3 coding DNA: TGCGCCAGCAGCTTGACGGGAAATGAGCAGTTCTTC. It yields the protein CASSLTGNEQFF.

The rearrangement joins TRBV29-1 to TRBJ1-2; 7 nucleotides align to TRBD1. With V trimmed by 4 bases and J by 7 bases, 9 bases remained unmatched. CDR1 SQVTM and CDR2 ANQGSEA come from the germline V gene. This CDR3 region has 13 residues. The CDR3 sequence is CSVGGQRRGGYTF. The CDR3 DNA is TGCAGCGTTGGGGGACAGCGAAGGGGTGGCTACACCTTC. Combining the CDR3 with reference TRBV29-1 and TRBJ1-2 gives the whole variable domain SAVISQKPSRDICQRGTSLTIQCQVDSQVTMMFWYRQQPGQSLTLIATANQGSEATYESGFVIDKFPISRPNLTFSTLTVSNMSPEDSSIYLCSVGGQRRGGYTFGSGTRLTVV.

The gene calls are TRBV6-1 and TRBJ2-5; a possible D gene is TRBD1 (5 bases). V shed 7 bases and J shed 5 bases, with 20 bases lying between them. The CDR3 loop spans 15 amino acids. Germline V gene data show CDR1 as MNHNS and CDR2 as SASEGT. In nucleotides, the CDR3 is TGTGCCAGCAAATATGTTGTGACAGCCCGGGAGACCCAGTACTTC. As protein: CASKYVVTARETQYF.

CDR3 region: CASKTQPTSTDTQYF. The CDR3, as DNA: TGCGCCAGCAAAACACAACCGACTAGCACAGATACGCAGTATTTT. The chain combines TRBV5-1 with TRBJ2-3, with unresolved D. The V and J ends lost 6 bases and 0 bases respectively, with 14 bases between them. This CDR3 spans 15 amino acids. The germline gives CDR1 SGHRS, CDR2 YFSETQ.

The CDR3 DNA follows: TGTGCCAGCAGAGGGCCGGGACAAAGCGGCTACACCTTC. Translated, it gives CASRGPGQSGYTF. This chain joins TRBV5-4 and TRBJ1-2, with a possible D match to TRBD1 (6 bases). Germline lookup yields CDR1 SGHNT and CDR2 YYREEE (reference sequence). V was clipped by 5 bases and J by 8 bases, with 16 bases between them. The CDR3 extends over 13 amino acids.

The chain has TRBV2 and TRBJ2-5; 8 nucleotides line up with TRBD1. Germline V gene sequence: CDR1 SNHLY, CDR2 FYNNEI. V shed 7 bases and J 2 bases; nucleotides not matched to a gene: 6. This CDR3 is 14 amino acids long. CDR3 in amino acids: CASNTDRVQETQYF. The CDR3 DNA follows: TGTGCCAGCAATACGGACAGGGTTCAAGAGACCCAGTACTTC.

This chain links TRBV18 with TRBJ1-2; D not certain. V lost 1 base to trimming and J lost 4 bases, with 10 bases between them. The CDR3 spans 14 residues. Germline V CDR1 and CDR2: KGHSH, LQKENI. The CDR3 region is CASSPRKEGYGYTF. The CDR3 nucleotides read TGTGCCAGCTCACCACGAAAAGAGGGCTATGGCTACACCTTC.

This clone was seen a single time. The CDR3 loop reads CASSDHLAGGSYNEQFF. In nucleotides, the CDR3 is TGTGCCAGCAGCGATCACCTAGCGGGGGGCTCCTACAATGAGCAGTTCTTC. The V call is TRBV9, the J call TRBJ2-1, with TRBD2 identical over 11 bases. CDR1 and CDR2 from the germline V gene are SGDLS and YYNGEE. J was trimmed by 0 bases and V by 3 bases; bases with no gene match: 5. This CDR3 spans 17 amino acids.

The V gene is TRBV11-2, the J gene TRBJ2-5; D remains ambiguous. Germline-derived CDR1 and CDR2 are SGHAT and FQNNGV. This CDR3 has 13 amino acids. Trimming took off 6 bases at V and 2 bases at J, with 10 bases between the two ends. The DNA for the CDR3 is TGTGCCAGCAGAGTGGGCCTTCAAGAGACCCAGTACTTC. The encoded protein is CASRVGLQETQYF.

The chain combines TRBV6-5 with TRBJ1-3; 8 bases are shared with TRBD1. Trimming removed 2 bases from V and 2 bases from J; junction bases left unmatched: 2. Germline V gene data show CDR1 as MNHEY and CDR2 as SVGAGI. The CDR3 covers 15 residues. CDR3 sequence (DNA): TGTGCCAGCAGTTACGTACAGGGGGCTGGAAACACCATATATTTT. As protein: CASSYVQGAGNTIYF.

J is TRBJ1-5 and V is TRBV6-6; TRBD1 might be the D (5 bases). Per the germline V gene, CDR1 is MNHNY and CDR2 is SVGAGI (reference sequence). The CDR3 is 13 residues long. Trimming shortened V by 7 bases and J by 7 bases, and 14 bases separated the two germline ends. CDR3 coding DNA: TGTGCCAGCACCTCTCCAGGGTTACAGCCCCAGCATTTT. Translated: CASTSPGLQPQHF.

The chain couples TRBV27 to TRBJ2-7; 8 bases map to TRBD2. Unmatched junction bases numbered 4, after V lost 4 bases and J lost 2 bases. Germline CDR1 MNHEY, CDR2 SMNVEV (reference sequence). The CDR3 contains 14 residues. CDR3 bases: TGTGCCAGCAGTTCGGGGGGGCCTACCTACGAGCAGTACTTC. This encodes CASSSGGPTYEQYF.

The chain combines TRBV7-9 with TRBJ1-5, with 10 bases that match TRBD1. V gave up 5 bases and J gave up 3 bases; unmatched junction bases: 4. This CDR3 has 15 residues. CDR1 and CDR2 (germline): SEHNR, FQNEAQ (reference sequence). CDR3 bases: TGTGCCAGCAGCCCGGGGACAGGGGCCAATCAGCCCCAGCATTTT. Protein sequence: CASSPGTGANQPQHF.

The gene calls are TRBV7-9 and TRBJ1-4; 12 nucleotides line up with TRBD1. This CDR3 has 17 amino acids. Germline loops: CDR1 SEHNR, CDR2 FQNEAQ (reference sequence). V lost 5 bases and J lost 7; bases outside the gene matches: 11. The DNA of the CDR3 is TGTGCCAGCAGCCCCGGGACAGGGGGCGGCGGAGGTGAAAAACTGTTTTTT. This sequence encodes CASSPGTGGGGGEKLFF.

This rearrangement joins TRBV6-6 to TRBJ2-7, with a weak D call TRBD1 (6 bases). V shed 5 bases and J shed 3 bases, with 14 bases lying between them. The CDR3 spans 14 residues. Looked up from germline, CDR1 is MNHNY and CDR2 is SVGAGI (reference sequence). For the CDR3, the DNA is TGTGCCAGCAGTCCAGGGGCTTCGGTCTACGAGCAGTACTTC. This gives the protein CASSPGASVYEQYF.

V is TRBV2 and J is TRBJ2-5; D gene uncertain. This CDR3 region has 15 residues. Per germline, CDR1 SNHLY and CDR2 FYNNEI. Deletions cut 0 bases from V and 5 bases from J, with 13 bases between. The CDR3 protein is CASSEALPAGETQYF. The DNA for the CDR3 is TGTGCCAGCAGTGAAGCGCTTCCCGCCGGGGAGACCCAGTACTTC.

V usage is TRBV19 and J usage is TRBJ1-2, with a weak D call TRBD1 (5 bases). The CDR3 has 14 residues. V was cut by 3 bases and J by 1 base, with 9 bases left in between. Germline V gene data show CDR1 as LNHDA and CDR2 as SQIVND (reference sequence). CDR3 sequence (DNA): TGTGCCAGTAGTATTGGGCAGGGTAACTATGGCTACACCTTC. Translated, it gives CASSIGQGNYGYTF.